Below, 21 T cell receptor beta chains from the same sample are listed, as sequenced in a study of control samples from healthy donors and cancer patients. The method was immunoSEQ multiplex PCR; TCRdb's version includes in-frame clones alone and lacks a portion of them. The sample holds 95,000 to 100,000 clones, about four fifths seen once. The sequencing input was blood. These receptors came from a man aged 55 to 70 in good health.

The chain employs TRBV10-3 and TRBJ2-2, with 9 bases that match TRBD2. This CDR3 has 15 residues. CDR1 is ENHRY and CDR2 is SYGVKD in the germline V gene. Trimming removed 4 bases from V and 5 bases from J; junction bases left unmatched: 5. The CDR3 loop reads CAISGLAGRTGELFF. The CDR3, as DNA: TGTGCCATCAGTGGGCTAGCGGGACGGACCGGGGAGCTGTTTTTT.

This clone was recorded a few times. The chain recombines TRBV19 with TRBJ1-2; tentative D call: TRBD1 (6 bases). Germline CDR1 and CDR2: LNHDA and SQIVND (reference sequence). The length of the CDR3 is 15 residues. Trimming shortened V by 4 bases and J by 1 base, and 13 bases separated the two germline ends. CDR3 loop: CASSTTTGVNYGYTF. DNA of the CDR3: TGTGCCAGTAGTACCACGACAGGTGTTAACTATGGCTACACCTTC.

V and J are TRBV5-6 and TRBJ2-7; TRBD1 might be the D (6 bases). The CDR3 runs to 13 residues. CDR1 and CDR2 (germline): SGHDT, YYEEEE. V was shortened by 4 bases and J by 5 bases, with 13 bases between the two germline ends. The CDR3 loop is CASSGNRQDEQYF. DNA for the CDR3: TGTGCCAGCAGCGGAAATAGACAGGACGAGCAGTACTTC.

The rearrangement uses TRBV30 and TRBJ2-2; D is perhaps TRBD1 (6 bases). V was trimmed by 7 bases and J by 1 base, leaving 13 bases between them. The germline V gene has CDR1 GTSNPN and CDR2 SVGIG (reference sequence). The CDR3 has 14 amino acids. CDR3 in amino acids: CASPGEWNTGELFF. DNA for the CDR3: TGTGCCTCCCCAGGGGAATGGAACACCGGGGAGCTGTTTTTT.

The chain links TRBV27 to TRBJ2-5, with TRBD1 as a possible D gene (5 bases). The CDR3 has 15 residues. Between the trimmed V and J ends, which lost 6 bases and 0 bases, there was a span of 14 bases. The germline V gene has CDR1 MNHEY and CDR2 SMNVEV (reference sequence). The CDR3 protein is CASSPRVSHQETQYF. The CDR3 DNA reads as TGTGCCAGCAGCCCCAGGGTATCCCACCAAGAGACCCAGTACTTC.

This clone was seen only a few times. The V and J genes are TRBV27 and TRBJ2-7, with D tentatively TRBD1 or TRBD2 (5 bases each). The CDR3 sequence is 15 residues long. Germline assignment: CDR1 MNHEY and CDR2 SMNVEV (reference sequence). Trimming removed 3 bases at V and 2 bases at J, with 14 bases between. The DNA of the CDR3 is TGTGCCAGCAGTTTTACGCAATCGGGGCCCTACGAGCAGTACTTC. Translated: CASSFTQSGPYEQYF.

V usage is TRBV6-5 and J usage is TRBJ1-1; 10 nucleotides align to TRBD1. Losses at the gene ends were 6 bases for V and 8 bases for J; bases not matched to a gene: 0. This CDR3 has 11 residues. Germline V gene lookup returns CDR1 MNHEY and CDR2 SVGAGI. The CDR3 protein is CASRGQGEAFF. In nucleotides, the CDR3 is TGTGCCAGCAGGGGACAGGGGGAAGCTTTCTTT.

This chain joins TRBV28 and TRBJ2-7; 9 bases map to TRBD1. J gave up 4 bases and V 6 bases, and 13 bases lay outside the gene matches. The CDR3 runs 16 residues. The V gene's germline CDR1 is MDHEN and CDR2 SYDVKM. DNA for the CDR3: TGTGCCAGCAGCCTAGATTCCGGGACAGGGATGTACGAGCAGTACTTC. Residues: CASSLDSGTGMYEQYF.

This clone was observed a single time. The genes are TRBV5-1 and TRBJ2-7; possible D gene TRBD1, 6 bases. Per the germline V gene, CDR1 is SGHRS and CDR2 is YFSETQ. This CDR3 has 21 amino acids. The V gene lost 4 bases and the J gene lost 3 bases, with 35 bases spanning the gap. For the CDR3, the DNA is TGCGCCAGCAGCCGCGTTTCCTTACAGGGACCTATTGAAAGCTTGTACTACGAGCAGTACTTC. Its translation is CASSRVSLQGPIESLYYEQYF.

This clone was counted once. This CDR3 reads CSVKRGSAGELFF. The CDR3, as DNA: TGCAGCGTGAAGCGGGGATCGGCGGGGGAGCTGTTTTTT. The chain links TRBV29-1 to TRBJ2-2, with 7 bases lining up with TRBD2. V trimming: 6 bases; J trimming: 8 bases; junction bases outside the gene matches: 9. The germline V gene encodes CDR1 SQVTM and CDR2 ANQGSEA. This CDR3 region has 13 residues.

This chain joins TRBV11-2 and TRBJ2-1; TRBD1 is a possible D gene (5 bases). V lost 3 bases and J 9 bases, leaving 9 bases between the germline ends. CDR1 and CDR2 from the germline V gene are SGHAT and FQNNGV. The length of the CDR3 is 12 residues. CDR3 region: CASSLQGSEQFF. The CDR3 bases are TGTGCCAGCAGCTTGCAGGGAAGTGAGCAGTTCTTC.

This sequence joins TRBV6-5 and TRBJ2-7, with D perhaps matching TRBD2 (5 bases). The CDR3 covers 15 residues. V dropped 0 bases and J dropped 1 base, with 10 bases sitting between them. In germline, CDR1 is MNHEY, CDR2 SVGAGI. As DNA, the CDR3 is TGTGCCAGCAGTTACTCGTATGGCGGGTCCTACGAGCAGTACTTC. Residues: CASSYSYGGSYEQYF.

This clone was seen more than once but under ten times. The rearrangement uses TRBV7-2 and TRBJ2-3, with D possibly matching TRBD1 (6 bases). The CDR3 is made up of 14 amino acids. V lost 7 bases, J lost 1 base, and 12 bases lay in between. CDR1 and CDR2 (germline): SGHTA, FQGNSA. CDR3: CASKRDRRTDTQYF. In DNA form, the CDR3 reads TGTGCCAGCAAAAGAGACAGGCGCACAGATACGCAGTATTTT.

This clone was picked up one time. This chain joins TRBV21-1 and TRBJ1-6; the D call in the table, TRBD1, was not verified against the DNA. TRBV21-1 is recorded as a pseudogene. The CDR3 consists of 17 residues. This CDR3 is CASSKRVSAGYNSPLHF. The CDR3 bases are TGTGCCAGCAGCAAAAGAGTATCGGCAGGGTATAATTCACCCCTCCACTTT.

The rearrangement links TRBV29-1 to TRBJ2-3; 8 bases map to TRBD1. V was pared by 1 base and J by 3 bases, with 0 bases of the junction left unmatched. CDR3 length: 13 amino acids. Germline lookup yields CDR1 SQVTM and CDR2 ANQGSEA. This CDR3 reads CSVEGQGTDTQYF. DNA for the CDR3: TGCAGCGTTGAAGGACAGGGGACAGATACGCAGTATTTT.

CDR3: CASTGGGGYGYTF. The DNA of the CDR3 is TGTGCCAGCACCGGTGGGGGGGGCTATGGCTACACCTTC. V usage is TRBV6-6 and J usage is TRBJ1-2, with D perhaps TRBD1 (5 bases). The CDR3 totals 13 residues. Deletions cut 7 bases from V and 4 bases from J, with 13 bases between. The V gene's germline CDR1 is MNHNY and CDR2 SVGAGI (reference sequence).

The chain links TRBV5-6 to TRBJ1-2, with D hard to call. Germline values: CDR1 SGHDT, CDR2 YYEEEE. V was cut by 2 bases and J by 4 bases, with 15 bases left in between. CDR3 length equals 15 residues. The DNA of the CDR3 is TGTGCCAGCAGCTTAGGTGGCTTTGCCCTCTATGGCTACACCTTC. Its translation: CASSLGGFALYGYTF.

V is TRBV29-1 and J is TRBJ2-5, with TRBD1 identical over 7 bases. The CDR3 loop spans 13 amino acids. Germline V CDR1 and CDR2: SQVTM, ANQGSEA. With 4 bases clipped from V and 5 bases from J, the junction kept 7 bases outside the gene matches. This chain's CDR3 is CSVGRQGRETQYF. The DNA for the CDR3 is TGCAGCGTTGGGCGACAGGGCAGGGAGACCCAGTACTTC.

The V call is TRBV10-3, the J call TRBJ2-5; no clear D gene. The CDR3 is made up of 14 amino acids. CDR1 and CDR2 (germline): ENHRY, SYGVKD. The V end was cut by 1 base, the J end by 5 bases, with 11 bases between. The CDR3 nucleotides read TGTGCCATCAGTGAGTTAAGCGCTAGTGAGACCCAGTACTTC. Translation gives CAISELSASETQYF.

The chain employs TRBV6-6 and TRBJ1-1; no definite D call. The CDR3 contains 13 residues. Trimming shortened V by 6 bases and J by 1 base, and 9 bases separated the two germline ends. Germline V gives CDR1 MNHNY, CDR2 SVGAGI (reference sequence). The CDR3 nucleotides are TGTGCCAGCAGGATTGCTTCGAACACTGAAGCTTTCTTT. Amino acid sequence: CASRIASNTEAFF.

V usage is TRBV6-5 and J usage is TRBJ2-7; unclear D gene. The CDR3 spans 11 residues. The V end was cut by 8 bases, the J end by 4 bases, with 9 bases between. Germline loops: CDR1 MNHEY, CDR2 SVGAGI. CDR3 region: CASSGLYEQYF. As DNA, the CDR3 is TGTGCCAGCTCCGGGCTTTACGAGCAGTACTTC.